This TCR beta chain is drawn from a study of Graves' ophthalmopathy and Graves' hyperthyroidism. Study-wide findings and caveats: Ophthalmopathy progression was predicted with under 71% sensitivity and around 78% specificity.

This clonotype was observed many times. Its antigen is as yet unknown. The authors amplified TCR beta CDR3 regions, and they did so from RNA transcripts for repertoire sequencing. HTBI primers served in a first-round RT-PCR, which a second-round multiplex PCR followed. One entry per CDR3 protein, called by TCRdb with MiXCR from the multiplex PCR reads. The sample shows roughly 380,000 distinct CDR3 sequences, 15% to 19% of them seen only once. Specimen: peripheral blood. The receptor was isolated from a woman between 18 and 29 years old with stable Graves' hyperthyroidism.

CDR3 sequence: CASGLRRQAIDMNTEAFF. DNA for the CDR3: TGTGCTAGTGGCCTACGACGACAGGCTATAGACATGAACACTGAAGCTTTCTTT. The rearrangement uses TRBV12-5 and TRBJ1-1; tentatively, D is TRBD1 (6 bases). Deletions cut 6 bases from V and 0 bases from J, with 23 bases between. The CDR3 is 18 residues long. Germline loops: CDR1 LGHNT, CDR2 FRNRAP.